Listed below are T cell receptor beta chains from one sample, sequenced in a study of CD8+ T cells in alopecia areata. TCRdb's table, derived via immunoSEQ multiplex PCR, lists solely in-frame clones and lacks some. The sample consists of about 140,000 clones, 50% to 65% of them appearing once. Sequencing input: CD4+ T cells sorted from blood. The receptor set was obtained from a human donor in good health. The CDR3 runs from the conserved cysteine through the conserved F or W. The D gene is left open where the match is weak. Size values are once, few and many counts, or a class for expanded clones, and some rows have none.

d_call	v_call	j_call	clone_size	cdr3_aa	cdr3_nt
NA	TRBV7-9	TRBJ1-1	NA	CASSPDKFGSTEAFF	TGTGCCAGCAGCCCGGACAAATTTGGATCCACTGAAGCTTTCTTT
NA	TRBV2	TRBJ1-1	NA	CASSEQGSRNTEAFF	TGTGCCAGCAGTGAACAGGGATCTAGGAACACTGAAGCTTTCTTT
NA	TRBV5-4	TRBJ1-1	once	CASSFSSTANTEAFF	TGTGCCAGCAGCTTCTCCTCGACAGCGAACACTGAAGCTTTCTTT
NA	TRBV2	TRBJ1-6	NA	CASSGGSSYNSPLHF	TGTGCCAGCAGTGGGGGGAGCTCCTATAATTCACCCCTCCACTTT
TRBD1	TRBV7-9	TRBJ1-2	NA	CASSLRGTGVDRYTF	TGTGCCAGCAGCTTAAGGGGGACAGGGGTCGATCGATACACCTTC
NA	TRBV29-1	TRBJ1-1	few	CSVMGTEAFF	TGCAGCGTGATGGGCACTGAAGCTTTCTTT
TRBD1	TRBV29-1	TRBJ2-7	NA	CSAARTGDTYEQYF	TGCAGCGCCGCACGGACAGGGGATACCTACGAGCAGTACTTC
NA	TRBV15	TRBJ2-5	NA	CATSRERGRQETQYF	TGTGCCACCAGCAGAGAGAGGGGCAGGCAAGAGACCCAGTACTTC
NA	TRBV4-1	TRBJ2-6	NA	CASSQGRGSGANVLTF	TGCGCCAGCAGCCAAGGGAGGGGCTCTGGGGCCAACGTCCTGACTTTC
NA	TRBV7-6	TRBJ1-1	NA	CASSSLTEAFF	TGTGCCAGCAGCTCACTGACTGAAGCTTTCTTT
NA	TRBV29-1	TRBJ2-4	NA	CSVLLNIQYF	TGCAGCGTTCTGTTAAACATTCAGTACTTC
NA	TRBV7-8	TRBJ2-5	NA	CASSQDGGRWETQYF	TGTGCCAGCAGCCAGGACGGGGGGCGATGGGAGACCCAGTACTTC
NA	TRBV4-2	TRBJ2-5	NA	CASSQDRAVVRGVETQYF	TGTGCCAGCAGCCAAGATCGGGCGGTGGTCCGGGGCGTAGAGACCCAGTACTTC
NA	TRBV7-2	TRBJ2-2	NA	CASSFGPHGGELFF	TGTGCCAGCAGCTTTGGACCCCACGGCGGGGAGCTGTTTTTT
NA	TRBV5-1	TRBJ2-2	NA	CASSQPPGELFF	TGCGCCAGCAGCCAGCCGCCCGGGGAGCTGTTTTTT
NA	TRBV29-1	TRBJ1-1	few	CSVGTVQLNTEAFF	TGCAGCGTTGGGACAGTCCAATTAAACACTGAAGCTTTCTTT
TRBD2	TRBV14	TRBJ2-2	NA	CASSQAGGPNTGELFF	TGTGCCAGCAGCCAAGCGGGGGGACCGAACACCGGGGAGCTGTTTTTT
NA	TRBV29-1	TRBJ1-1	few	CSVGPITEAFF	TGCAGCGTTGGCCCTATCACTGAAGCTTTCTTT
NA	TRBV14	TRBJ2-1	few	CASSQEGASYNEQFF	TGTGCCAGCAGCCAAGAGGGGGCTTCCTACAATGAGCAGTTCTTC
NA	TRBV5-1	TRBJ2-2	NA	CASSLIEHTGELFF	TGCGCCAGCAGCTTGATCGAGCATACCGGGGAGCTGTTTTTT
TRBD2	TRBV5-1	TRBJ2-7	NA	CASSLKGTTYEQYF	TGCGCCAGCAGCTTGAAAGGGACTACCTACGAGCAGTACTTC
NA	TRBV2	TRBJ2-6	NA	CASSDAGTGANVLTF	TGTGCCAGCAGTGACGCAGGAACTGGGGCCAACGTCCTGACTTTC
TRBD1	TRBV7-9	TRBJ2-6	NA	CASSLRTGGGGANVLTF	TGTGCCAGCAGCTTACGGACAGGGGGAGGTGGGGCCAACGTCCTGACTTTC
NA	TRBV25-1	TRBJ2-3	NA	CATSWGGADTQYF	TGTGCCACCTCCTGGGGGGGCGCAGATACGCAGTATTTT
NA	TRBV2	TRBJ2-2	NA	CASRRTTKSSGELFF	TGTGCCAGCAGACGTACTACCAAAAGTTCCGGGGAGCTGTTTTTT
TRBD2	TRBV23-1	TRBJ2-3	few	CASNQTSRDTQYF	TGCGCCAGCAATCAGACTAGCCGAGATACGCAGTATTTT
TRBD1	TRBV28	TRBJ2-5	NA	CASSSYPRGRVETQYF	TGTGCCAGCAGTTCTTACCCCAGGGGGCGCGTGGAGACCCAGTACTTC
NA	TRBV5-6	TRBJ1-1	NA	CASSSYGGSNTEAFF	TGTGCCAGCAGCTCTTACGGGGGTTCGAACACTGAAGCTTTCTTT
NA	TRBV29-1	TRBJ1-1	NA	CSVVLIGRYTEAFF	TGCAGCGTTGTCCTCATTGGCAGATACACTGAAGCTTTCTTT
NA	TRBV6-5	TRBJ1-5	NA	CASSSSGTDNQPQHF	TGTGCCAGCAGTTCCTCCGGGACGGACAATCAGCCCCAGCATTTT
NA	TRBV29-1	TRBJ1-1	NA	CSVAPGAEAFF	TGCAGCGTTGCCCCGGGAGCTGAAGCTTTCTTT
NA	TRBV29-1	TRBJ1-5	NA	CRERGNQPQHF	TGCAGGGAGCGAGGCAATCAGCCCCAGCATTTT
TRBD1	TRBV29-1	TRBJ1-2	few	CSVDRQGAGYTF	TGCAGCGTGGATCGACAGGGGGCCGGCTACACCTTC
NA	TRBV10-3	TRBJ1-2	NA	CAIRETANYGYTF	TGTGCCATCAGGGAGACAGCTAACTATGGCTACACCTTC
TRBD1	TRBV27	TRBJ1-4	NA	CASSPGTGVWGKLFF	TGTGCCAGCAGTCCCGGGACAGGGGTTTGGGGAAAACTGTTTTTT
NA	TRBV29-1	TRBJ2-7	few	CSVLTASSYEQYF	TGCAGCGTTCTGACGGCGAGCTCCTACGAGCAGTACTTC
NA	TRBV29-1	TRBJ2-7	NA	CSVESGPYEQYF	TGCAGCGTTGAGAGCGGACCCTACGAGCAGTACTTC
NA	TRBV7-9	TRBJ1-5	NA	CASSPDTDWMGPQHF	TGTGCCAGCAGCCCAGACACGGACTGGATGGGGCCCCAGCATTTT
NA	TRBV2	TRBJ2-7	NA	CASNRIYEQYF	TGTGCCAGCAACCGAATTTACGAGCAGTACTTC
NA	TRBV11-2	TRBJ2-5	NA	CASSLDIGTVETQYF	TGTGCCAGCAGCTTAGATATCGGTACTGTAGAGACCCAGTACTTC
TRBD2	TRBV27	TRBJ2-3	few	CASTPRTSGRGGTQYF	TGTGCCAGCACACCCCGGACTAGCGGGAGAGGAGGTACGCAGTATTTT
TRBD2	TRBV15	TRBJ2-3	NA	CATSSPAGVTDTQYF	TGTGCCACCAGCAGCCCAGCGGGAGTGACAGATACGCAGTATTTT
NA	TRBV5-1	TRBJ2-5	NA	CASSLTGIGETQYF	TGCGCCAGCAGCTTAACAGGGATAGGAGAGACCCAGTACTTC
TRBD2	TRBV2	TRBJ2-1	few	CASKTSGAHNEQFF	TGTGCCAGCAAAACTAGCGGGGCCCACAATGAGCAGTTCTTC
NA	TRBV6-1	TRBJ1-1	NA	CASSGVRTEAFF	TGTGCCAGCAGTGGAGTGCGGACTGAAGCTTTCTTT
TRBD2	TRBV7-3	TRBJ2-7	few	CASSVLAGGGEQYF	TGTGCCAGCAGCGTACTAGCGGGAGGTGGCGAGCAGTACTTC
TRBD1	TRBV18	TRBJ1-2	NA	CASSPTPGTVNYGYTF	TGTGCCAGCTCACCCACTCCCGGGACAGTTAACTATGGCTACACCTTC
NA	TRBV14	TRBJ2-4	NA	CASSQDRGRGTIQYF	TGTGCCAGCAGCCAAGATAGGGGCAGGGGAACCATTCAGTACTTC
NA	TRBV6-6	TRBJ2-7	NA	CASSYRGGDYEQYF	TGTGCCAGCAGTTACAGGGGGGGAGACTACGAGCAGTACTTC
NA	TRBV10-2	TRBJ2-3	few	CASSERGDTQYF	TGCGCCAGCAGTGAACGGGGGGATACGCAGTATTTT
TRBD1	TRBV28	TRBJ1-2	NA	CASSSAQGTGNIGYTF	TGTGCCAGCAGTTCCGCCCAAGGGACAGGGAACATAGGCTACACCTTC
TRBD1	TRBV7-9	TRBJ1-1	NA	CASSRGTGSGFTEAFF	TGTGCCAGCAGCAGGGGGACAGGGTCGGGTTTCACTGAAGCTTTCTTT
NA	TRBV19	TRBJ2-5	many	CASSSGLETQYF	TGTGCCAGTAGTAGTGGGTTAGAGACCCAGTACTTC